This is a list of T cell receptor beta chains from one sample in a study of PD-L1 blockade in urothelial cancer. The data were produced by immunoSEQ multiplex PCR, yet TCRdb's version contains in-frame clones alone and is incomplete. The sample carries 85,000 to 90,000 clones, 90% recorded once. Sequencing was performed on PBMCs, taken around atezolizumab (anti-PD-L1) treatment. The receptors here all came from a man between 60 and 75 years old with urothelial cancer. CDR3s include the opening cysteine and the closing phenylalanine or tryptophan. The D gene is left open where the match is weak. Size is omitted from some rows. Given values are once, few, many or a class for expanded clones.

clone_size	v_call	cdr3_length	j_call	d_call	cdr3_aa	cdr3_nt
NA	TRBV5-6	15	TRBJ1-5	TRBD1	CASSGGQGESQPQHF	TGTGCCAGCAGCGGGGGACAGGGGGAGAGTCAGCCCCAGCATTTT
NA	TRBV19	17	TRBJ2-7	TRBD2	CASSTGLAGGPAYEQYF	TGTGCCAGTAGTACAGGACTAGCGGGAGGGCCCGCCTACGAGCAGTACTTC
NA	TRBV4-2	17	TRBJ1-3	NA	CASSQDYSFSSGNTIYF	TGTGCCAGCAGCCAAGACTACAGCTTTAGCTCTGGAAACACCATATATTTT
NA	TRBV6-5	14	TRBJ1-4	NA	CATYRDNNNEKLFF	TGTGCCACATACCGGGACAATAATAATGAAAAACTGTTTTTT
NA	TRBV9	17	TRBJ2-1	TRBD2	CASSVEGSGGGYNEQFF	TGTGCCAGCAGCGTAGAGGGTAGCGGGGGAGGATACAATGAGCAGTTCTTC
once	TRBV4-3	15	TRBJ2-2	NA	CASSQESGAAGELFF	TGCGCCAGCAGCCAAGAATCAGGGGCGGCCGGGGAGCTGTTTTTT
NA	TRBV18	16	TRBJ1-1	NA	CASSPPGAGPNTEAFF	TGTGCCAGCTCACCTCCAGGGGCAGGCCCGAACACTGAAGCTTTCTTT
few	TRBV4-2	15	TRBJ1-1	TRBD1	CASSRDFTGDTEAFF	TGTGCCAGCAGCCGAGACTTTACAGGGGACACTGAAGCTTTCTTT
NA	TRBV7-6	14	TRBJ2-1	NA	CASSLARPRNEQFF	TGTGCCAGCAGCTTAGCGCGGCCACGCAATGAGCAGTTCTTC
NA	TRBV29-1	11	TRBJ1-1	NA	CSAGGDTEAFF	TGCAGCGCCGGGGGGGACACTGAAGCTTTCTTT
NA	TRBV28	17	TRBJ1-1	TRBD1	CASSSILDRMKNTEAFF	TGTGCCAGCAGTTCCATACTGGACAGGATGAAGAACACTGAAGCTTTCTTT
NA	TRBV4-3	16	TRBJ2-3	NA	CASSRSSIDRGDTQYF	TGCGCCAGCAGCCGGAGTTCGATAGACCGAGGAGATACGCAGTATTTT
NA	TRBV25-1	16	TRBJ1-3	NA	CASSDAIPGAGNTIYF	TGTGCCAGCAGTGATGCGATCCCCGGGGCTGGAAACACCATATATTTT
NA	TRBV4-1	15	TRBJ1-5	TRBD1	CASSPGQGSSQPQHF	TGCGCCAGCAGCCCAGGACAGGGGAGTTCTCAGCCCCAGCATTTT
NA	TRBV2	16	TRBJ2-1	TRBD2	CASTPTSGRAFNEQFF	TGTGCCAGCACTCCGACTAGCGGGAGGGCCTTCAATGAGCAGTTCTTC
NA	TRBV28	15	TRBJ2-1	NA	CASSSTLSSYNEQFF	TGTGCCAGCAGCTCCACCCTTAGTTCCTACAATGAGCAGTTCTTC
NA	TRBV5-4	17	TRBJ2-3	NA	CASRLGLGLANTDTQYF	TGTGCCAGCAGATTGGGACTCGGGCTAGCGAACACAGATACGCAGTATTTT
NA	TRBV2	13	TRBJ2-7	TRBD1	CASLRQGTHEQYF	TGTGCCAGCCTTAGACAGGGGACCCACGAGCAGTACTTC
NA	TRBV4-1	14	TRBJ2-7	TRBD1	CASSLTGLSEEQYF	TGCGCCAGCAGCCTGACAGGGTTGTCAGAGGAGCAGTACTTC
NA	TRBV20-1	10	TRBJ2-3	NA	CSATGDTQYF	TGCAGTGCTACCGGAGATACGCAGTATTTT
NA	TRBV30	14	TRBJ2-3	NA	CAWTRAGGTDTQYF	TGTGCCTGGACCAGGGCAGGGGGCACAGATACGCAGTATTTT